This TCR beta chain was retrieved from a study of T cells in Graves' hyperthyroidism and ophthalmopathy. This clonotype was counted many times. Antigen unknown. Per the germline V gene, CDR1 is DFQATT and CDR2 is SNEGSKA (reference sequence). The CDR3 loop spans 16 amino acids. With V trimmed by 2 bases and J by 7 bases, 11 bases remained unmatched. Whole-study results and caveats: Most expanded thyroid clonotypes above 0.001 also appeared in blood.

Amplification of TCR beta CDR3 regions was performed using RNA transcripts as template. During a first-round RT-PCR of the TCR CDR3, the HTBI primer set was used. One entry per CDR3 protein, called by TCRdb with MiXCR from the multiplex PCR reads. The data contain under 450,000 distinct CDR3 sequences, 15% to 17% of them singletons. This receptor was identified in a woman between 18 and 30 years old with Graves' hyperthyroidism. V gene TRBV20-1 combines with J gene TRBJ2-1, with 10 bases aligning to TRBD2. Sequences were obtained from blood. CDR3 sequence reads: CSARRFSGRPGNEQFF. The CDR3, as DNA: TGCAGTGCTAGAAGATTTAGCGGGAGGCCGGGGAATGAGCAGTTCTTC.